This T cell receptor (beta chain) was captured in a study of T cell repertoires in cytomegalovirus infection. About the study: Used in the study were CMV epitopes, some recently identified and HLA-C-restricted, others well-studied and HLA-B-restricted. Public TCR beta signatures provided an indication of both CMV infection and a matching HLA type.

This clonotype occurred many times. Its antigen is still unknown. TCRdb reprocessed the reads with MiXCR, giving one entry per CDR3 protein. This repertoire shows approximately 990,000 distinct CDR3 sequences, 31% found once; its top ten account for under 15%. Findings and limits, study-wide: Adding up the frequency of public TCR beta families identified people who carried CMV plus the relevant HLA.

Trimming removed 5 bases from V and 0 bases from J; junction bases left unmatched: 11. The CDR3 is made up of 17 amino acids. Germline V gives CDR1 MNHNS, CDR2 SASEGT. The sequence derives from a human donor in good health (CMV status not recorded). Some clones in this sample may be carry-over from other donors' samples. Sequencing was performed on cultured CD8+ T cells from PBMCs, taken from culture after CMV antigen stimulation. The chain couples TRBV6-1 to TRBJ2-7, with TRBD1 matching 9 bases. The CDR3, as DNA: TGTGCCAGCAGTTCCGGGACAGGGTTCCCCCTCTCCTACGAGCAGTACTTC. Translating it yields CASSSGTGFPLSYEQYF.